The 26 T cell receptor beta chains presented below share a single source sample, sequenced in a study of memory CD4+ T cells and cytomegalovirus serostatus. The sort gate was single viable CD3+CD4+CD8-CD45RO+ cells for memory CD4+ T cells. Only in-frame clones appear in the TCRdb table, and some are missing; sequencing was by immunoSEQ multiplex PCR. The repertoire holds tens of thousands of clones, with 75% to 80% as singletons. Sequenced material: memory CD4+ T cells from blood. Source of these receptors: an adult in good health and CMV-seropositive.

The chain links TRBV19 to TRBJ2-7, with no clear D. CDR1 and CDR2 (germline): LNHDA, SQIVND (reference sequence). The CDR3 is 14 amino acids. V lost 6 bases to trimming and J lost 0 bases, with 12 bases between them. DNA for the CDR3: TGTGCCAGTAGCCAGATGAGTAACTCCTACGAGCAGTACTTC. This codes for CASSQMSNSYEQYF.

This chain uses TRBV4-1 with TRBJ1-2; no clear D. Germline CDR1 is MGHRA and CDR2 is YSYEKL. V was shortened by 4 bases and J by 4 bases, with 10 bases between the two germline ends. There are 13 residues in the CDR3. Here the CDR3 reads CASSPSVAYGYTF. The CDR3 nucleotides are TGCGCCAGCAGCCCGTCAGTGGCCTATGGCTACACCTTC.

This clone showed up just once. V gene TRBV2 combines with J gene TRBJ1-4, with D tentatively TRBD1 (6 bases). V lost 4 bases and J 7 bases, leaving 13 bases between the germline ends. Per germline, CDR1 SNHLY and CDR2 FYNNEI. The CDR3 contains 14 residues. CDR3: CASSVAGVGEKLFF. The CDR3 nucleotides are TGTGCCAGCAGTGTGGCAGGGGTTGGTGAAAAACTGTTTTTT.

The CDR3, as DNA: TGTGCCAGCAGTCTATGGGACCATTCCCCTGAAGCTTTCTTT. This codes for CASSLWDHSPEAFF. The rearrangement uses TRBV27 and TRBJ1-1, with D possibly being TRBD1 (5 bases). Looked up from germline, CDR1 is MNHEY and CDR2 is SMNVEV (reference sequence). V gave up 5 bases and J gave up 6 bases, with 16 bases separating them. The CDR3 has 14 residues.

This clone was seen only a few times. V gene TRBV28 combines with J gene TRBJ2-4; 9 nucleotides align to TRBD1. This CDR3 is 14 amino acids long. V was pared by 6 bases and J by 8 bases, with 8 bases of the junction left unmatched. Germline-derived CDR1 and CDR2 are MDHEN and SYDVKM. CDR3 sequence: CASSGTGMVDIQYF. CDR3 DNA: TGTGCCAGCAGCGGGACAGGGATGGTAGACATTCAGTACTTC.

The chain has TRBV28 and TRBJ2-1, with 9 bases lining up with TRBD2. From germline, CDR1 is MDHEN and CDR2 SYDVKM. Trimming took 2 bases from V and 4 from J; bases not matched to a gene: 3. The CDR3 spans 15 residues. DNA of the CDR3: TGTGCCAGCAGTTTAGTGACTAGCGGTTACAATGAGCAGTTCTTC. This sequence encodes CASSLVTSGYNEQFF.

The rearrangement uses TRBV27 and TRBJ1-2; D is uncertain. Germline lookup yields CDR1 MNHEY and CDR2 SMNVEV (reference sequence). Trimming took 4 bases from V and 8 from J, leaving 17 bases between them. The CDR3 length is 14 residues. CDR3: CASSSSFMAGGYTF. Written as DNA, the CDR3 is TGTGCCAGCAGTTCCTCTTTCATGGCGGGCGGCTACACCTTC.

The gene calls are TRBV30 and TRBJ2-3; 15 nucleotides line up with TRBD2. This CDR3 comprises 15 residues. The trim removed 8 bases at V and 8 bases at J, leaving 11 bases unmatched. CDR1 is GTSNPN and CDR2 is SVGIG in the germline V gene (reference sequence). DNA for the CDR3: TGTGCCGGTGGACTAGCGGGAGGGGGAGGGGGTACGCAGTATTTT. It encodes CAGGLAGGGGGTQYF.

The rearrangement links TRBV2 to TRBJ1-4, with 8 bases identical to TRBD1. Germline V CDR1 and CDR2: SNHLY, FYNNEI. The CDR3 covers 14 residues. V was pared by 8 bases and J by 5 bases, with 7 bases of the junction left unmatched. The CDR3 loop reads CASVLGQGNEKLFF. For the CDR3, the DNA is TGTGCCAGCGTTCTCGGACAGGGAAATGAAAAACTGTTTTTT.

The CDR3 DNA reads TGTGCCAGCAGCGGCTACGAGCAGTACTTC. Translating it yields CASSGYEQYF. V and J are TRBV5-8 and TRBJ2-7; D is unclear. Germline lookup yields CDR1 SGHTS and CDR2 YDEGEE. This CDR3 is 10 amino acids long. V lost 4 bases to trimming and J lost 3 bases, with 2 bases between them.

The rearrangement uses TRBV4-3 and TRBJ1-4, with D tentatively TRBD1 (6 bases). V lost 3 bases to trimming and J lost 7 bases, with 12 bases between them. CDR3 length: 14 residues. Germline CDR1 LGHNA, CDR2 YSLEER. The CDR3 loop reads CASSHYREGEKLFF. CDR3 in DNA: TGCGCCAGCAGCCATTACAGGGAGGGTGAAAAACTGTTTTTT.

The rearrangement joins TRBV21-1 to TRBJ2-7. TRBV21-1 is classified as a pseudogene. The CDR3 consists of 14 residues. The CDR3, as DNA: TGTGCCAGCAGCGCTCCGGGACGGGATAAAGAGCAGTACTTC. As protein: CASSAPGRDKEQYF.

The J gene is TRBJ2-1, the V gene TRBV7-3, with TRBD2 matching 9 bases. The V and J ends lost 5 bases and 6 bases, in that order; junction bases with no gene match: 11. CDR1 and CDR2 from the germline V gene are SGHTA and FQGTGA. The CDR3 extends over 16 amino acids. The CDR3 region is CASSPTPGLASNEQFF. The CDR3 coding sequence is TGTGCCAGCAGCCCCACCCCCGGACTAGCGAGCAATGAGCAGTTCTTC.

The CDR3 sequence: CASSLDPGQRNTEAFF. The CDR3 DNA is TGTGCCAGCAGCTTGGACCCGGGACAGCGGAACACTGAAGCTTTCTTT. The V call is TRBV5-8, the J call TRBJ1-1, with 7 positions matching TRBD1. The germline gives CDR1 SGHTS, CDR2 YDEGEE. The CDR3 sequence is 16 residues long. With 0 bases clipped from V and 1 base from J, the junction kept 6 bases outside the gene matches.

This chain joins TRBV10-3 and TRBJ2-2; TRBD1 agrees at 12 bases. The V gene's germline CDR1 is ENHRY and CDR2 SYGVKD. V lost 2 bases, J lost 7 bases, and 11 bases stayed unmatched. The CDR3 is 18 amino acids. Written as DNA, the CDR3 is TGTGCCATCAGTGAGCGAAGGGGGGGACAGGGGGCGAACGGGGAGCTGTTTTTT. This codes for CAISERRGGQGANGELFF.

The chain couples TRBV2 to TRBJ1-1, with 8 bases fitting TRBD1. The V segment lost 3 bases and the J segment 8 bases; nucleotides outside the gene matches: 5. The CDR3 has 13 amino acids. Germline V gives CDR1 SNHLY, CDR2 FYNNEI. The CDR3 protein is CASSEDRVKEAFF. Written as DNA, the CDR3 is TGTGCCAGCAGTGAGGACAGGGTAAAGGAAGCTTTCTTT.

The genes are TRBV20-1 and TRBJ2-1; D gene uncertain. Germline loops: CDR1 DFQATT, CDR2 SNEGSKA (reference sequence). V was clipped by 4 bases and J by 4 bases, with 5 bases between them. The CDR3 has 11 amino acids. This CDR3 reads CSAKQYNEQFF. The DNA for the CDR3 is TGCAGTGCTAAACAGTACAATGAGCAGTTCTTC.

The chain combines TRBV5-1 with TRBJ2-6, with D possibly being TRBD1 or TRBD2 (5 bases each). Germline V gives CDR1 SGHRS, CDR2 YFSETQ. V shed 1 base and J shed 0 bases, with 23 bases lying between them. The CDR3 runs to 21 residues. CDR3 residues: CASSLQSSGTHSYSGANVLTF. CDR3 sequence (DNA): TGCGCCAGCAGCTTGCAATCTTCCGGGACCCACTCCTACTCTGGGGCCAACGTCCTGACTTTC. The variable domain in full, completed from reference TRBV5-1 and TRBJ2-6, reads KAGVTQTPRYLIKTRGQQVTLSCSPISGHRSVSWYQQTPGQGLQFLFEYFSETQRNKGNFPGRFSGRQFSNSRSEMNVSTLELGDSALYLCASSLQSSGTHSYSGANVLTFGAGSRLTVL.

The V call is TRBV6-5, the J call TRBJ1-1, with D hard to call. The CDR3 length is 12 residues. In germline, CDR1 is MNHEY, CDR2 SVGAGI. Trimming took off 4 bases at V and 3 bases at J, with 6 bases between the two ends. CDR3 DNA sequence: TGTGCCAGCAGTTCGACCGACACTGAAGCTTTCTTT. As protein: CASSSTDTEAFF.

The chain carries TRBV28 and TRBJ1-6; no clear D. The V end lost 0 bases, the J end lost 7 bases, and 7 bases lay between the germline ends. This CDR3 is 14 amino acids long. Germline values: CDR1 MDHEN, CDR2 SYDVKM. The CDR3 here is CASSLWAGNSPLHF. The CDR3 coding sequence is TGTGCCAGCAGTTTATGGGCAGGAAATTCACCCCTCCACTTT.

This clone came up a few times. This chain links TRBV29-1 with TRBJ1-1; possibly TRBD1 for D (5 bases). Between the trimmed V and J ends, which lost 5 bases and 1 base, there was a span of 8 bases. Germline V CDR1 and CDR2: SQVTM, ANQGSEA. CDR3 size: 12 residues. CDR3 nucleotide sequence: TGCAGCGTTCTTGGGGGGAACACTGAAGCTTTCTTT. Residues: CSVLGGNTEAFF. The full variable domain, with the rest looked up from reference TRBV29-1 and TRBJ1-1, is SAVISQKPSRDICQRGTSLTIQCQVDSQVTMMFWYRQQPGQSLTLIATANQGSEATYESGFVIDKFPISRPNLTFSTLTVSNMSPEDSSIYLCSVLGGNTEAFFGQGTRLTVV.

The V gene is TRBV6-5, the J gene TRBJ1-4; D might be TRBD1 (5 bases). The V end lost 6 bases, the J end lost 7 bases, and 18 bases lay between the germline ends. Germline assignment: CDR1 MNHEY and CDR2 SVGAGI. The length of the CDR3 is 15 residues. The CDR3 loop is CASRSTEKLSEKLFF. The CDR3 DNA follows: TGTGCCAGCAGATCGACAGAGAAACTTAGTGAAAAACTGTTTTTT.

The chain carries TRBV28 and TRBJ1-6, with a possible D match to TRBD1 (6 bases). The V end lost 4 bases, the J end lost 7 bases, and 14 bases lay between the germline ends. This CDR3 region has 15 residues. Germline V gives CDR1 MDHEN, CDR2 SYDVKM. In DNA, the CDR3 is TGTGCCAGCAGTTACCGGGGGCTTCAGAATTCACCCCTCCACTTT. Encoded protein: CASSYRGLQNSPLHF.

Relative to its sample, this clone is medium-sized. The chain uses TRBV4-1 and TRBJ2-1, with 13 positions matching TRBD2. Germline V lookup: CDR1 MGHRA, CDR2 YSYEKL. The CDR3 runs to 17 residues. The ends lost 4 bases at V and 6 bases at J; junction bases unmatched: 9. The chain's CDR3 is CASSRGGLAGLGNEQFF. In nucleotides, the CDR3 is TGCGCCAGCAGCCGGGGGGGACTAGCGGGATTGGGCAATGAGCAGTTCTTC.

This clone was seen just once. The chain couples TRBV7-9 to TRBJ2-5; 7 nucleotides align to TRBD1. The V segment lost 6 bases and the J segment 4 bases; nucleotides outside the gene matches: 8. The CDR3 is made up of 14 amino acids. Looked up from germline, CDR1 is SEHNR and CDR2 is FQNEAQ (reference sequence). The CDR3 region is CASRSGTAIETQYF. In DNA, the CDR3 is TGTGCCAGCAGATCCGGGACAGCGATAGAGACCCAGTACTTC.

The chain recombines TRBV7-9 with TRBJ1-1; D call uncertain. Trimming shortened V by 4 bases and J by 5 bases, and 17 bases separated the two germline ends. Germline V CDR1 and CDR2: SEHNR, FQNEAQ (reference sequence). The CDR3 is made up of 15 amino acids. The CDR3 DNA is TGTGCCAGCAGCTCGAGGGTAGGAGGTCGAACTGAAGCTTTCTTT. Translated: CASSSRVGGRTEAFF.